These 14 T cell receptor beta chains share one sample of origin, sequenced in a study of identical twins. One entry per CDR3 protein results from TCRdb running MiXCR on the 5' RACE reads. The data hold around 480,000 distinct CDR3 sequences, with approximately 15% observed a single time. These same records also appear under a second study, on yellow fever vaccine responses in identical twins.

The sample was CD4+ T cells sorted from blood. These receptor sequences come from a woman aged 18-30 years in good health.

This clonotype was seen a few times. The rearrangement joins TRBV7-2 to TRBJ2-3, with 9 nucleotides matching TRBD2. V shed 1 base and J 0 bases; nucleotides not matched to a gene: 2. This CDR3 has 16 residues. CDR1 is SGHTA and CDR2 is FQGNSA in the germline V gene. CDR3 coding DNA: TGTGCCAGCAGCTTAGGCGCGGGAGGGAGCACAGATACGCAGTATTTT. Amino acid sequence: CASSLGAGGSTDTQYF.

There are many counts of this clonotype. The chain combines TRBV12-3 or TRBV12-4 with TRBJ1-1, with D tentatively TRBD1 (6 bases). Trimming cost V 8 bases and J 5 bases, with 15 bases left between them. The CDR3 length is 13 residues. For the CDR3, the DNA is TGTGCCAGCCGACAGGACACGGGGACTGAAGCTTTCTTT. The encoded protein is CASRQDTGTEAFF.

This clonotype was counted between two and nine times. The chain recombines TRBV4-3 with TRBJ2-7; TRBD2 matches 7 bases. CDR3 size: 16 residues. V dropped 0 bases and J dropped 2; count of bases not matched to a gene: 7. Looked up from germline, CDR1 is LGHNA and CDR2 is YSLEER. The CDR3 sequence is CASSQDPGGSPYEQYF. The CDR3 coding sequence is TGCGCCAGCAGCCAAGATCCGGGCGGGAGCCCCTACGAGCAGTACTTC.

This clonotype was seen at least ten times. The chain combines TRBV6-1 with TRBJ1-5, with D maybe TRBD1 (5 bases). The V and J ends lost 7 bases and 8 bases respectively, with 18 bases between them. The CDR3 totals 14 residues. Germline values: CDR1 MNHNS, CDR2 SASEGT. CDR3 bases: TGTGCCAGCACCTACCGGGACCGAGACAAGCCCCAGCATTTT. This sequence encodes CASTYRDRDKPQHF.

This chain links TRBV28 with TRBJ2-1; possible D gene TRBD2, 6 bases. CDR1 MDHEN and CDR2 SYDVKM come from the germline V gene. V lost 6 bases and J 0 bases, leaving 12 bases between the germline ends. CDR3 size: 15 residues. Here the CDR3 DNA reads TGTGCCAGCAGGGGGACTCTTGGCTCCTACAATGAGCAGTTCTTC. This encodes CASRGTLGSYNEQFF.

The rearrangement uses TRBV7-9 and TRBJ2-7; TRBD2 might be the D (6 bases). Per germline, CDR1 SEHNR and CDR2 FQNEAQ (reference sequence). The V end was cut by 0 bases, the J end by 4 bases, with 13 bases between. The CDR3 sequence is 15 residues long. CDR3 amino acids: CASSLAGTPEYEQYF. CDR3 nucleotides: TGTGCCAGCAGCTTAGCCGGGACTCCAGAATACGAGCAGTACTTC.

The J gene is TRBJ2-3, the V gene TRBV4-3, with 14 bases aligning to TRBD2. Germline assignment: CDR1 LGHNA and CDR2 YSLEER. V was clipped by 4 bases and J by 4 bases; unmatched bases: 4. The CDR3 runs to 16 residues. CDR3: CASSPGTSGRADTQYF. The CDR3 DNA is TGCGCCAGCAGCCCCGGGACTAGCGGGAGAGCAGATACGCAGTATTTT.

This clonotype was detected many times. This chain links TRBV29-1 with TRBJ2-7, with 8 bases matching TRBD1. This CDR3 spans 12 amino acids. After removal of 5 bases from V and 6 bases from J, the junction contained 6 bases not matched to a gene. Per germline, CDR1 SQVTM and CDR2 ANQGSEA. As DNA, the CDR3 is TGCAGCGTTACGAACAGGGGGGCCGAGCAGTACTTC. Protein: CSVTNRGAEQYF.

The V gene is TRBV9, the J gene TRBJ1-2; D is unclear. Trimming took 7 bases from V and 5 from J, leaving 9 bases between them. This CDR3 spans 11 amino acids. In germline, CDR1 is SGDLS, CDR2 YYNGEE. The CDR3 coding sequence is TGTGCCAGCCACGGGTGGTATGGCTACACCTTC. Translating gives CASHGWYGYTF.

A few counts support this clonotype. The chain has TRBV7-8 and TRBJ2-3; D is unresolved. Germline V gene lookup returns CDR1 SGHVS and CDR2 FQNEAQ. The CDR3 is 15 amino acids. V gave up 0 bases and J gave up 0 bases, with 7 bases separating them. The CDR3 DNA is TGTGCCAGCAGCTTAGCAGACTCTAGCACAGATACGCAGTATTTT. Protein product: CASSLADSSTDTQYF.

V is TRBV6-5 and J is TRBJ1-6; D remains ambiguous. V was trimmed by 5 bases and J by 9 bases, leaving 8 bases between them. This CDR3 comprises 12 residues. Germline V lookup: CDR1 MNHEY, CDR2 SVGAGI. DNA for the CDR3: TGTGCCAGCAGTCCCGGGAGTTCACCCCTCCACTTT. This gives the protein CASSPGSSPLHF.

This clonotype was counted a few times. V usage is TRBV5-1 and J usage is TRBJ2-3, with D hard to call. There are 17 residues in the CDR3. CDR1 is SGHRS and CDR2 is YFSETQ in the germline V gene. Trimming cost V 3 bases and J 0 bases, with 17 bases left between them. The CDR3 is CASSSILARPSTDTQYF. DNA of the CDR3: TGCGCCAGCAGCTCTATCTTAGCTCGACCCAGCACAGATACGCAGTATTTT. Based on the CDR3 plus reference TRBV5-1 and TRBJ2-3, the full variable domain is KAGVTQTPRYLIKTRGQQVTLSCSPISGHRSVSWYQQTPGQGLQFLFEYFSETQRNKGNFPGRFSGRQFSNSRSEMNVSTLELGDSALYLCASSSILARPSTDTQYFGPGTRLTVL.

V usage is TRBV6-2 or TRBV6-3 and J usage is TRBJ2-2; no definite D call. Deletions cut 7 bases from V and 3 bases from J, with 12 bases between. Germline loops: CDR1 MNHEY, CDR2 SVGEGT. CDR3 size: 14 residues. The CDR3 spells CASIPGPDTGELFF. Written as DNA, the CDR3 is TGTGCCAGCATCCCGGGTCCGGACACCGGGGAGCTGTTTTTT.

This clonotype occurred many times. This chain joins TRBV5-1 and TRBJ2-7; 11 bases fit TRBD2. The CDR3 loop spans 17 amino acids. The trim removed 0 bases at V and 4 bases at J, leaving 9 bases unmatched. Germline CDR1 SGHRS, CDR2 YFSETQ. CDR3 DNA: TGCGCCAGCAGCTTGGGTACTAGCGGGAGCTTCGGGTACGAGCAGTACTTC. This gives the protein CASSLGTSGSFGYEQYF.